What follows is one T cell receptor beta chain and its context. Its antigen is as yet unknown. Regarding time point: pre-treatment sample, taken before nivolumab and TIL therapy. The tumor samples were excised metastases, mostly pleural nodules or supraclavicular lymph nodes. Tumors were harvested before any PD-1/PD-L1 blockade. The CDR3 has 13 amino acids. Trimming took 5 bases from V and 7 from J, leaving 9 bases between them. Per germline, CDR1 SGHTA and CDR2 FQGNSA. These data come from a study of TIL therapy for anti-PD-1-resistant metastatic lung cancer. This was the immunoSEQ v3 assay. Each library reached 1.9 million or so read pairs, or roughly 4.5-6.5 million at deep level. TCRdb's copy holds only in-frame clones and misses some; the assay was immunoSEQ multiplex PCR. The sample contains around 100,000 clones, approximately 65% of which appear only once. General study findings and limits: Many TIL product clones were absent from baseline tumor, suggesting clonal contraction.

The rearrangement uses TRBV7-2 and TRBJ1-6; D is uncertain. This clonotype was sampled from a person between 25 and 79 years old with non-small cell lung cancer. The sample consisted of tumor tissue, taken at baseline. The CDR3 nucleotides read TGTGCCAGCAGCGATTACAGCAATTCACCCCTCCACTTT. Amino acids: CASSDYSNSPLHF. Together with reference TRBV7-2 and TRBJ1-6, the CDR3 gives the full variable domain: GAGVSQSPSNKVTEKGKDVELRCDPISGHTALYWYRQSLGQGLEFLIYFQGNSAPDKSGLPSDRFSAERTGGSVSTLTIQRTQQEDSAVYLCASSDYSNSPLHFGNGTRLTVT.